Below are 16 T cell receptor beta chains sequenced from a single sample in a study of T cells in Graves' hyperthyroidism and ophthalmopathy. Amplification of TCR beta CDR3 regions used RNA as the template. The study used the HTBI primer set for a first-round RT-PCR of the TCR CDR3. TCRdb used MiXCR to reprocess the multiplex PCR reads, holding one entry per CDR3 protein. This table holds hundreds of thousands of distinct CDR3 sequences, under 15% found once. The sequenced sample was blood. The receptors were gathered from a man aged 18-30 years with Graves' ophthalmopathy.

The gene calls are TRBV12-3 or TRBV12-4 and TRBJ2-1; 12 nucleotides line up with TRBD2. The CDR3 length is 16 residues. V trimming: 2 bases; J trimming: 9 bases; junction bases outside the gene matches: 8. CDR3 in DNA: TGTGCCAGCAGTTTAAACCTAGCGGGAGGGCTTTCTGAGCAGTTCTTC. Its translation: CASSLNLAGGLSEQFF.

The chain has TRBV2 and TRBJ2-1, with 15 bases identical to TRBD2. The CDR3 extends over 16 amino acids. Germline CDR1 and CDR2: SNHLY and FYNNEI. The junction had 7 bases not matched to a gene; V was cut back by 5 bases and J by 8 bases. The CDR3 nucleotides read TGTGCCAGCAGTAGGACTAGCGGGAGGGCTAAGCATGAGCAGTTCTTC. This translates into CASSRTSGRAKHEQFF.

This clonotype was picked up many times. This sequence joins TRBV5-6 and TRBJ1-6, with a possible D match to TRBD1 (5 bases). Germline lookup yields CDR1 SGHDT and CDR2 YYEEEE. V gave up 4 bases and J gave up 10 bases, with 33 bases separating them. The CDR3 sequence is 20 residues long. CDR3 nucleotides: TGTGCCAGCAGCCCAGCGATCCAAAGCCGATGGGGCGCGCCGAGATCACCCCTCCACTTT. Its translation is CASSPAIQSRWGAPRSPLHF.

This clonotype has ten or more counts. This rearrangement joins TRBV10-1 to TRBJ2-1; no definite D call. CDR1 is WNHNN and CDR2 is SYGVQD in the germline V gene (reference sequence). The CDR3 has 16 amino acids. Trimming took 1 base from V and 2 from J, leaving 12 bases between them. The CDR3 nucleotides read TGCGCCAGCAGTGAGTATCTGAGTGGGACCTACAATGAGCAGTTCTTC. Its protein product is CASSEYLSGTYNEQFF.

V gene TRBV7-6 combines with J gene TRBJ1-4, with a tentative D call TRBD1 (6 bases). Germline V gene data show CDR1 as SGHVS and CDR2 as FNYEAQ. The CDR3 sequence is 14 residues long. Trimming took off 6 bases at V and 5 bases at J, with 13 bases between the two ends. The CDR3: CASSSGQLNEKLFF. The CDR3 DNA follows: TGTGCCAGCAGTTCGGGACAATTAAATGAAAAACTGTTTTTT.

This clonotype was seen many times. The rearrangement links TRBV7-9 to TRBJ2-1; 7 bases are shared with TRBD2. This CDR3 comprises 17 residues. CDR1 SEHNR and CDR2 FQNEAQ come from the germline V gene (reference sequence). Unmatched junction bases numbered 11, after V lost 2 bases and J lost 4 bases. The CDR3 region is CASSLSGGSGRYNEQFF. The CDR3, as DNA: TGTGCCAGCAGCTTATCCGGGGGGAGCGGCAGGTACAATGAGCAGTTCTTC. Drawing the rest from reference TRBV7-9 and TRBJ2-1, the complete variable domain is DTGVSQNPRHKITKRGQNVTFRCDPISEHNRLYWYRQTLGQGPEFLTYFQNEAQLEKSRLLSDRFSAERPKGSFSTLEIQRTEQGDSAMYLCASSLSGGSGRYNEQFFGPGTRLTVL.

This clonotype was seen more than once but under ten times. The chain recombines TRBV20-1 with TRBJ2-1; a possible D gene is TRBD1 (5 bases). CDR1 DFQATT and CDR2 SNEGSKA come from the germline V gene (reference sequence). There are 13 residues in the CDR3. V dropped 6 bases and J dropped 1 base, with 10 bases sitting between them. Written as DNA, the CDR3 is TGCAGTGCCGACAGCGAGTCCTACAATGAGCAGTTCTTC. Translating it yields CSADSESYNEQFF.

This clonotype was seen a handful of times. The chain recombines TRBV10-2 with TRBJ1-4; D unresolved. CDR3 length: 13 amino acids. V dropped 9 bases and J dropped 6 bases, with 14 bases sitting between them. Germline V gives CDR1 WSHSY, CDR2 SAAADI. CDR3 coding DNA: TGCGCCAGTATGGGGTTGTCCCATGAAAAACTGTTTTTT. It encodes CASMGLSHEKLFF.

This clonotype was seen repeatedly, ten times or more. The chain is built from TRBV11-3 and TRBJ2-7; 12 nucleotides match TRBD2. The germline V gene encodes CDR1 SGHNT and CDR2 YENEEA. CDR3 size: 17 residues. V lost 0 bases and J lost 6; bases outside the gene matches: 9. The CDR3 DNA reads TGTGCCAGCAGCTTAGAGGGGCCTAGCGGGGGGGCCCTCGAGCAGTACTTC. Its translation is CASSLEGPSGGALEQYF.

Only a few counts were recorded for this clonotype. The rearrangement links TRBV29-1 to TRBJ2-2; D possibly uses TRBD1 or TRBD2 (5 bases each). The CDR3 is made up of 15 amino acids. Germline lookup yields CDR1 SQVTM and CDR2 ANQGSEA. Trimming took off 3 bases at V and 5 bases at J, with 16 bases between the two ends. The CDR3 DNA reads as TGCAGCGTTGAGGGGATTAGTTGGGGGACCGGGGAGCTGTTTTTT. This gives the protein CSVEGISWGTGELFF.

This clonotype was seen at least ten times. V gene TRBV6-1 combines with J gene TRBJ2-5, with TRBD1 matching over 9 bases. The CDR3 sequence is 18 residues long. The germline V gene has CDR1 MNHNS and CDR2 SASEGT. V lost 2 bases, J lost 2 bases, and 12 bases stayed unmatched. CDR3 region: CASSESLSTGGKQETQYF. CDR3 sequence (DNA): TGTGCCAGCAGTGAATCCCTCTCGACAGGGGGAAAACAAGAGACCCAGTACTTC.

This clonotype was seen repeatedly, ten times or more. This chain connects TRBV12-3 or TRBV12-4 to TRBJ1-1, with D uncertain. Trimming removed 1 base at V and 2 bases at J, with 8 bases between. CDR3 length: 14 amino acids. The CDR3 spells CASSLVRVNTEAFF. In DNA, the CDR3 is TGTGCCAGCAGTTTAGTGCGGGTAAACACTGAAGCTTTCTTT.

This clonotype has ten or more counts. The chain recombines TRBV7-2 with TRBJ2-5; 10 nucleotides align to TRBD1. V shed 3 bases and J 10 bases; nucleotides not matched to a gene: 5. CDR1 and CDR2 (germline): SGHTA, FQGNSA. This CDR3 comprises 13 residues. CDR3 in DNA: TGTGCCAGCAGCTTGGGACAGGGGAGGATCCAGTACTTC. Translating gives CASSLGQGRIQYF.

The rearrangement uses TRBV24-1 and TRBJ1-2; 9 bases agree with TRBD1. The CDR3 has 12 residues. Trimming took 9 bases from V and 10 from J; bases not matched to a gene: 8. Germline-derived CDR1 and CDR2 are KGHDR and SFDVKD. CDR3 amino acids: CATPGTGYFYTF. CDR3 nucleotides: TGTGCCACCCCCGGGACAGGGTATTTCTACACCTTC.

At least ten counts were recorded for this clonotype. The rearrangement links TRBV6-1 to TRBJ2-7; no reliable D call. Trimming shortened V by 5 bases and J by 5 bases, and 10 bases separated the two germline ends. Germline V gives CDR1 MNHNS, CDR2 SASEGT. The CDR3 is made up of 12 amino acids. In DNA form, the CDR3 reads TGTGCCAGCAGTTCCCGTCCGGACGAGCAGTACTTC. Protein: CASSSRPDEQYF.

This rearrangement joins TRBV25-1 to TRBJ1-2; no firm D call. Per the germline V gene, CDR1 is MGHDK and CDR2 is SYGVNS. CDR3 length: 11 amino acids. V lost 9 bases to trimming and J lost 4 bases, with 9 bases between them. CDR3 residues: CARREFYGYTF. CDR3 coding DNA: TGTGCCAGGAGAGAGTTCTATGGCTACACCTTC.